The rows below give T cell receptor beta chains drawn from one sample of a study of cytomegalovirus exposure and HLA in healthy donors. The data were produced by immunoSEQ multiplex PCR, yet TCRdb's version contains in-frame clones alone and is incomplete. This table has 150,000 to 200,000 clones, roughly 75% appearing once. The sequencing input was PBMCs. These receptors originate from a female donor in good health and CMV-seronegative. Each CDR3 is given with its conserved first and last residue. The D gene is left open where the match is weak. The size of a clone is reported for some rows only, either as once, few or many, or as a class for expanded clones.

>.|TRBV10-3|TRBJ2-7|.
CATHSSPVLSSYEQYF
TGTGCCACCCACTCTTCACCGGTCCTGAGCTCCTACGAGCAGTACTTC
>few|TRBV21-1|TRBJ2-7|.
CASNPSRENEQYF
TGTGCCAGCAACCCCTCGCGGGAGAACGAGCAGTACTTC
>.|TRBV6-1|TRBJ1-1|.
CASSESLGQGRAFF
TGTGCCAGCAGTGAAAGTTTGGGGCAGGGAAGAGCTTTCTTT
>.|TRBV29-1|TRBJ1-2|TRBD1
CSVDDRGRLGLGYGYTF
TGCAGCGTTGATGACAGGGGGCGCTTGGGACTTGGCTATGGCTACACCTTC
>.|TRBV6-1|TRBJ2-7|.
CASSDEQYF
TGTGCCAGCAGTGACGAGCAGTACTTC
>.|TRBV6-6|TRBJ2-3|.
CASSYSRDTQYF
TGTGCCAGCAGTTACTCGAGAGATACGCAGTATTTT
>once|TRBV10-1|TRBJ2-7|TRBD2
CASSGGTSGAEQYF
TGCGCCAGCAGTGGTGGGACTAGCGGGGCCGAGCAGTACTTC
>.|TRBV6-5|TRBJ1-1|.
CASQGNRNTEAFF
TGTGCCAGCCAGGGGAATAGGAACACTGAAGCTTTCTTT
>.|TRBV28|TRBJ2-5|.
CASSSYGGGQQETQYF
TGTGCCAGCAGTTCTTATGGGGGGGGGCAGCAAGAGACCCAGTACTTC
>.|TRBV7-9|TRBJ2-7|TRBD2
CASSLGLPRSYEQYF
TGTGCCAGCAGCTTGGGACTACCCCGTTCCTACGAGCAGTACTTC
>.|TRBV19|TRBJ2-1|TRBD2
CASIGAGGGGEQFF
TGTGCCAGTATAGGAGCGGGAGGAGGAGGTGAGCAGTTCTTC
>few|TRBV28|TRBJ1-5|.
CASSLSGNNQPQHF
TGTGCCAGCAGTTTATCAGGGAACAATCAGCCCCAGCATTTT
>.|TRBV11-2|TRBJ2-1|TRBD2
CASSLNSGSSYNEQFF
TGTGCCAGCAGCCTAAATAGCGGGAGCTCCTACAATGAGCAGTTCTTC
>.|TRBV28|TRBJ1-1|TRBD1
CASSTGDLNTEAFF
TGTGCCAGCAGTACAGGGGACTTGAACACTGAAGCTTTCTTT
>.|TRBV6-1|TRBJ1-2|.
CAGTPTRVGGYTF
TGTGCCGGAACGCCGACACGAGTAGGTGGCTACACCTTC
>once|TRBV4-1|TRBJ2-1|.
CASSQGLPRGTAYNEQFF
TGCGCCAGCAGCCAAGGGCTCCCCCGCGGGACAGCCTACAATGAGCAGTTCTTC
>.|TRBV5-1|TRBJ2-7|TRBD1
CASSLVSGDRAHEQYF
TGCGCCAGCAGCTTGGTTTCGGGGGACAGGGCGCACGAGCAGTACTTC
>.|TRBV5-6|TRBJ1-3|.
CASSFWRGAGNTIYF
TGTGCCAGCAGCTTTTGGCGGGGCGCAGGAAACACCATATATTTT
>.|TRBV7-2|TRBJ2-2|TRBD2
CASSPGRTSGRSVAGELFF
TGTGCCAGCAGCCCCGGACGGACTAGCGGGAGAAGTGTGGCCGGGGAGCTGTTTTTT
>.|TRBV5-5|TRBJ1-3|TRBD1
CASSQTGGRNTIYF
TGTGCCAGCAGCCAGACAGGGGGCCGCAACACCATATATTTT
>few|TRBV29-1|TRBJ2-1|TRBD1
CSVRQGEKYNEQFF
TGCAGCGTCCGACAGGGGGAAAAGTACAATGAGCAGTTCTTC
>few|TRBV25-1|TRBJ2-2|.
CAIDSSTGELFF
TGTGCCATAGACTCGAGCACCGGGGAGCTGTTTTTT
>.|TRBV7-9|TRBJ2-2|.
CASSLAGEAGELFF
TGTGCCAGCAGCTTAGCAGGAGAGGCCGGGGAGCTGTTTTTT
>.|TRBV2|TRBJ1-5|TRBD1
CASSRTGVQPQHF
TGTGCCAGCTCACGGACAGGGGTCCAGCCCCAGCATTTT
>few|TRBV15|TRBJ2-7|.
CATSRIQGLHQTRSYEQYF
TGTGCCACCAGCAGAATCCAAGGTCTTCACCAGACCAGGTCCTACGAGCAGTACTTC
>.|TRBV5-1|TRBJ2-3|.
CASLGAADTQYF
TGCGCCAGCCTGGGGGCCGCAGATACGCAGTATTTT
>.|TRBV6-4|TRBJ2-1|TRBD2
CASSDSRRGGRGEQFF
TGTGCCAGCAGTGACTCACGGCGGGGGGGCCGGGGTGAGCAGTTCTTC
>.|TRBV11-3|TRBJ2-1|TRBD2
CASSDLGRGSSYNEQFF
TGTGCCAGCAGCGACCTAGGGCGGGGGAGCTCCTACAATGAGCAGTTCTTC